Following are 25 T cell receptor beta chains from one sample sequenced in a study of T cells after yellow fever vaccination. TCRdb used MiXCR to reprocess the 5' RACE reads, holding one entry per CDR3 protein. The data contain a few hundred thousand distinct CDR3 sequences, around 17% of them seen just once; the ten biggest clones take up roughly 17%. This sample comprised PBMCs, obtained 5 to 6 days after the first yellow fever vaccination. Receptors were obtained from a man aged 18-30 years who received the YFV17D yellow fever vaccine.

This chain uses TRBV7-9 with TRBJ1-6, with no clear D. V gave up 0 bases and J gave up 14 bases, with 11 bases separating them. Per the germline V gene, CDR1 is SEHNR and CDR2 is FQNEAQ (reference sequence). The CDR3 spans 13 residues. CDR3 residues: CASSLAAEPTLHF. CDR3 sequence (DNA): TGTGCCAGCAGCTTAGCAGCGGAACCTACCCTCCACTTT.

The chain couples TRBV6-1 to TRBJ1-6, with D uncertain. Germline-derived CDR1 and CDR2 are MNHNS and SASEGT. Trimming cost V 8 bases and J 14 bases, with 22 bases left between them. This CDR3 comprises 14 residues. The CDR3 coding sequence is TGTGCCAGCCGGCGTGAGGGCGGCTCAACCACCCTCCACTTT. Translating gives CASRREGGSTTLHF.

This clonotype was observed a handful of times. This rearrangement joins TRBV7-2 to TRBJ2-1; 7 bases align to TRBD2. CDR3 length: 15 residues. With 1 base clipped from V and 6 bases from J, the junction kept 6 bases outside the gene matches. From germline, CDR1 is SGHTA and CDR2 FQGNSA. CDR3: CASSLGGRDFNEQFF. The CDR3 nucleotides read TGTGCCAGCAGCTTAGGGGGGAGGGACTTCAATGAGCAGTTCTTC.

The rearrangement links TRBV5-1 to TRBJ2-7; TRBD1 matches 8 bases. Per the germline V gene, CDR1 is SGHRS and CDR2 is YFSETQ. The CDR3 length is 17 residues. V shed 4 bases and J 3 bases; nucleotides not matched to a gene: 15. The CDR3 is CASSPTTGDEGDYEQYF. CDR3 sequence (DNA): TGCGCCAGCAGCCCAACGACAGGGGATGAAGGGGACTACGAGCAGTACTTC.

V usage is TRBV25-1 and J usage is TRBJ2-3, with 8 positions matching TRBD2. The ends lost 4 bases at V and 2 bases at J; junction bases unmatched: 5. Germline V gives CDR1 MGHDK, CDR2 SYGVNS. CDR3 length equals 15 residues. The CDR3 spells CASSGAGGDTDTQYF. Here the CDR3 DNA reads TGTGCCAGCAGTGGGGCGGGGGGAGACACAGATACGCAGTATTTT. The complete variable domain, with remaining parts taken from reference TRBV25-1 and TRBJ2-3, reads EADIYQTPRYLVIGTGKKITLECSQTMGHDKMYWYQQDPGMELHLIHYSYGVNSTEKGDLSSESTVSRIRTEHFPLTLESARPSHTSQYLCASSGAGGDTDTQYFGPGTRLTVL.

The V and J genes are TRBV15 and TRBJ1-4; D not resolved. Trimming took off 1 base at V and 8 bases at J, with 14 bases between the two ends. The CDR3 contains 15 residues. CDR1 is LNHNV, CDR2 YYDKDF, per germline (reference sequence). The DNA of the CDR3 is TGTGCCACCAGCAGAGTGGCGGCTTTGGGGGAAAAACTGTTTTTT. Protein: CATSRVAALGEKLFF.

This clonotype was recorded a few times. The gene calls are TRBV5-1 and TRBJ1-5; possible D gene TRBD1, 5 bases. Trimming took off 0 bases at V and 5 bases at J, with 18 bases between the two ends. The length of the CDR3 is 17 residues. The germline CDR1 and CDR2 sequences are SGHRS and YFSETQ. The CDR3 DNA follows: TGCGCCAGCAGCTTGGGAGTAGTAGGGGCCCAGTATCAGCCCCAGCATTTT. It specifies CASSLGVVGAQYQPQHF.

The chain links TRBV9 to TRBJ2-7; D may be TRBD1 (6 bases). This CDR3 spans 16 amino acids. Trimming removed 4 bases at V and 2 bases at J, with 19 bases between. CDR1 is SGDLS, CDR2 YYNGEE, per germline. CDR3 sequence: CASSPQGRQVTYEQYF. CDR3 sequence (DNA): TGTGCCAGCAGCCCCCAGGGGAGACAGGTGACCTACGAGCAGTACTTC.

The J gene is TRBJ1-5, the V gene TRBV12-3 or TRBV12-4, with no clear D. The CDR3 totals 12 residues. With 4 bases removed from V and 5 bases from J, the gap between germline ends came to 6 bases. The CDR3 here is CASSSPYQPQHF. CDR3 DNA: TGTGCCAGCAGTTCCCCCTATCAGCCCCAGCATTTT.

This clonotype was observed at least ten times. The junction differs from germline at one of its ends, possibly a read error. This chain connects TRBV7-8 to TRBJ1-2; 7 nucleotides agree with TRBD1. From germline, CDR1 is SGHVS and CDR2 FQNEAQ. The CDR3 covers 14 residues. The CDR3, as DNA: TGTGCCAGCAGTTTAGTCGACAGGGACTATGGCTACACCTTC. Amino acids: CASSLVDRDYGYTF.

This chain links TRBV20-1 with TRBJ1-4, with a weak D call TRBD1 (5 bases). Germline CDR1 is DFQATT and CDR2 is SNEGSKA (reference sequence). The CDR3 covers 15 residues. Between the trimmed V and J ends, which lost 0 bases and 7 bases, there was a span of 15 bases. The CDR3 spells CSARDLGESLEKLFF. The CDR3 DNA sequence: TGCAGTGCTAGAGATTTAGGGGAGTCCCTTGAAAAACTGTTTTTT.

V usage is TRBV5-1 and J usage is TRBJ2-7, with TRBD2 identical over 14 bases. V trimming: 1 base; J trimming: 3 bases; junction bases outside the gene matches: 6. CDR1 SGHRS and CDR2 YFSETQ come from the germline V gene. This CDR3 has 17 amino acids. In DNA form, the CDR3 reads TGCGCCAGCAGCTTGCATCCGGGACTAGCGGGGGTCTACGAGCAGTACGTC. Protein sequence: CASSLHPGLAGVYEQYV.

The chain joins TRBV12-3 or TRBV12-4 to TRBJ2-1, with 10 bases that match TRBD2. This CDR3 comprises 15 residues. With 4 bases clipped from V and 10 bases from J, the junction kept 10 bases outside the gene matches. The CDR3 spells CASSSQRGGLGEQFF. The CDR3 region has the DNA TGTGCCAGCAGTTCTCAGCGGGGGGGCCTCGGGGAGCAGTTCTTC.

The table lists this clonotype with a few counts. As DNA, the CDR3 is TGCGCCAGCAGCCAGACCGGACAGCTAAATCAGCCCCAGCATTTT. The encoded protein is CASSQTGQLNQPQHF. The V and J genes are TRBV4-1 and TRBJ1-5; possible D gene TRBD1, 6 bases. V was cut by 3 bases and J by 4 bases, with 13 bases left in between. The CDR3 sequence is 15 residues long. CDR1 MGHRA and CDR2 YSYEKL come from the germline V gene.

This clonotype was recorded at least ten times. J is TRBJ2-1 and V is TRBV7-2; D gene ambiguous. CDR3 length: 13 amino acids. The germline V gene has CDR1 SGHTA and CDR2 FQGNSA. V gave up 1 base and J gave up 5 bases, with 6 bases separating them. CDR3 amino acids: CASSLVADNEQFF. CDR3 coding DNA: TGTGCCAGCAGCTTAGTCGCAGACAATGAGCAGTTCTTC. The full variable domain, its missing parts supplied by reference TRBV7-2 and TRBJ2-1, is GAGVSQSPSNKVTEKGKDVELRCDPISGHTALYWYRQSLGQGLEFLIYFQGNSAPDKSGLPSDRFSAERTGGSVSTLTIQRTQQEDSAVYLCASSLVADNEQFFGPGTRLTVL.

The gene calls are TRBV24-1 and TRBJ2-7; the D gene is possibly TRBD1 (5 bases). The CDR3 has 15 residues. CDR1 KGHDR and CDR2 SFDVKD come from the germline V gene. V lost 1 base to trimming and J lost 6 bases, with 15 bases between them. CDR3 sequence reads: CATSDFVRDDREQYF. DNA of the CDR3: TGTGCCACCAGTGATTTCGTCAGGGATGACCGCGAGCAGTACTTC.

Only a few counts were recorded for this clonotype. The chain links TRBV5-1 to TRBJ1-2; TRBD1 is a possible D gene (5 bases). V was trimmed by 4 bases and J by 8 bases, leaving 18 bases between them. From germline, CDR1 is SGHRS and CDR2 YFSETQ. This CDR3 region has 14 residues. CDR3 sequence reads: CASSPTRGGEGYTF. DNA for the CDR3: TGCGCCAGCAGCCCAACACGGGGGGGAGAGGGCTACACCTTC.

This clonotype occurred a few times. The genes are TRBV4-3 and TRBJ2-5; TRBD2 matches at 7 bases. V trimming: 6 bases; J trimming: 3 bases; junction bases outside the gene matches: 4. Germline CDR1 LGHNA, CDR2 YSLEER. The CDR3 is 13 amino acids. The CDR3 loop is CASRGGGEETQYF. The CDR3 DNA follows: TGCGCCAGCAGAGGCGGGGGAGAAGAGACCCAGTACTTC.

J is TRBJ1-1 and V is TRBV7-9; D remains unclear. Germline V gene lookup returns CDR1 SEHNR and CDR2 FQNEAQ (reference sequence). Trimming stripped 3 bases from V and 8 bases from J, with 13 bases between. This CDR3 contains 13 residues. The CDR3 nucleotides read TGTGCCAGCAGCTTTGCTCCTCTCCCCGAAGCTTTCTTT. The encoded protein is CASSFAPLPEAFF. Full variable domain (remainder filled in from reference TRBV7-9 and TRBJ1-1): DTGVSQNPRHKITKRGQNVTFRCDPISEHNRLYWYRQTLGQGPEFLTYFQNEAQLEKSRLLSDRFSAERPKGSFSTLEIQRTEQGDSAMYLCASSFAPLPEAFFGQGTRLTVV.

This clonotype was counted only a few times. V usage is TRBV5-4 and J usage is TRBJ2-7; TRBD1 is a possible D gene (5 bases). Per the germline V gene, CDR1 is SGHNT and CDR2 is YYREEE (reference sequence). The CDR3 is 16 amino acids. The V end lost 7 bases, the J end lost 4 bases, and 24 bases lay between the germline ends. For the CDR3, the DNA is TGTGCCAGCGGGGTCTGGGGCAGGGCTACCATTTACGAGCAGTACGTC. This translates into CASGVWGRATIYEQYV.

V usage is TRBV30 and J usage is TRBJ1-4; tentative D call: TRBD1 (5 bases). Trimming cost V 2 bases and J 6 bases, with 19 bases left between them. The length of the CDR3 is 16 residues. Germline lookup yields CDR1 GTSNPN and CDR2 SVGIG (reference sequence). The CDR3 region has the DNA TGTGCCTGGAGTCCACGGGGGTCTACTGGAGATGAAAAACTGTTTTTT. Translation: CAWSPRGSTGDEKLFF.

The table lists this clonotype with a count of one. The J gene is TRBJ1-5, the V gene TRBV6-2 or TRBV6-3, with 12 bases identical to TRBD1. This CDR3 region has 17 residues. The germline gives CDR1 MNHEY, CDR2 SVGEGT. J was trimmed by 2 bases and V by 5 bases; bases with no gene match: 7. The CDR3 spells CASSLMGQGAGNQPQHF. The CDR3 DNA sequence: TGTGCCAGCAGTCTCATGGGACAGGGGGCTGGCAATCAGCCCCAGCATTTT.

The chain joins TRBV9 to TRBJ2-7, with TRBD2 matching over 11 bases. Germline CDR1 and CDR2: SGDLS and YYNGEE. The CDR3 extends over 15 amino acids. Germline trimming cut 3 bases from V and 2 bases from J; bases unmatched to any gene: 4. CDR3 residues: CASSATSGVPYEQYF. The CDR3 DNA follows: TGTGCCAGCAGCGCGACTAGCGGGGTCCCCTACGAGCAGTACTTC.

The chain recombines TRBV9 with TRBJ2-1; weak D call: TRBD1 (6 bases). V lost 3 bases and J 5 bases, leaving 18 bases between the germline ends. This CDR3 region has 16 residues. Germline lookup yields CDR1 SGDLS and CDR2 YYNGEE. DNA of the CDR3: TGTGCCAGCAGCGCTTCACCGCGCAGGGGTCACAATGAGCAGTTCTTC. Protein: CASSASPRRGHNEQFF.

This clonotype appeared a few times. The chain joins TRBV6-1 to TRBJ1-5; D gene unclear. The germline V and J ends were trimmed by 3 bases and 1 base, with 10 bases remaining between them. This CDR3 is built from 15 residues. CDR1 and CDR2 (germline): MNHNS, SASEGT. CDR3 in amino acids: CASSEAGESNQPQHF. CDR3 in DNA: TGTGCCAGCAGTGAGGCAGGTGAAAGCAATCAGCCCCAGCATTTT.